This T cell receptor (beta chain) was sequenced during a study of blood T cell repertoires in COVID-19. The assay was immunoSEQ multiplex PCR, and TCRdb's table has in-frame clones only and misses some. Of about 170,000 clones listed, 70% to 85% are singletons. Trimming left V 1 base short and J 5 bases short, with 11 bases between. CDR1 is SGHTA, CDR2 FQGNSA, per germline. CDR3 size: 14 residues. This clone turned up a few times. The rearrangement links TRBV7-2 to TRBJ1-2; TRBD1 is a possible D gene (5 bases). The TCR originated in a man in his 60s who had recovered from COVID-19. Sequencing input: peripheral blood. CDR3 bases: TGTGCCAGCAGCTTAGAAGGGGTATGGTATGGCTACACCTTC. Its protein product is CASSLEGVWYGYTF.